This passage covers 6 T cell receptor beta chains from one sample sequenced in a study of T cell repertoires in cytomegalovirus infection. For these TCRs, the target antigens are not known. TCRdb called the reads again in MiXCR, with one record for every CDR3 protein. This sample has tens of thousands of distinct CDR3 sequences, with 33% found just once. The sample taken for sequencing was PBMCs, sequenced either directly or after in vitro stimulation (not recorded which). Every receptor here comes from a human donor in good health (CMV status not recorded). Some clones in this sample may be carry-over from other donors' samples.

The CDR3 region has the DNA TGTGCCAGCAGACAAGACCAGGGGGCACCCCTCCACTTT. Translation: CASRQDQGAPLHF. V and J are TRBV12-3 or TRBV12-4 and TRBJ1-6; 7 bases are shared with TRBD1. CDR3 length equals 13 residues. V lost 6 bases, J lost 11 bases, and 7 bases stayed unmatched.

The chain uses TRBV28 and TRBJ2-1; TRBD2 matches at 9 bases. After removal of 0 bases from V and 0 bases from J, the junction contained 6 bases not matched to a gene. CDR1 is MDHEN and CDR2 is SYDVKM in the germline V gene. The CDR3 consists of 18 residues. The CDR3 DNA reads TGTGCCAGCAGTTTATGGGGGGGTAGCGGGGGCTCCTACAATGAGCAGTTCTTC. It specifies CASSLWGGSGGSYNEQFF.

A few counts support this clonotype. The chain carries TRBV11-2 and TRBJ2-1; 9 nucleotides agree with TRBD2. Germline assignment: CDR1 SGHAT and CDR2 FQNNGV. After removal of 6 bases from V and 6 bases from J, the junction contained 9 bases not matched to a gene. CDR3 length: 15 amino acids. DNA of the CDR3: TGTGCCAGCAGACCTAGCGGACTAGCGAGCAATGAGCAGTTCTTC. Translated, it gives CASRPSGLASNEQFF.

Here the CDR3 DNA reads TGTGCCAGCAGTTACTCGGTCCTGAGGAGCAATCAGCCCCAGCATTTT. It encodes CASSYSVLRSNQPQHF. This rearrangement joins TRBV6-6 to TRBJ1-5, with D hard to call. V lost 0 bases to trimming and J lost 1 base, with 10 bases between them. The CDR3 is 16 amino acids. CDR1 is MNHNY, CDR2 SVGAGI, per germline (reference sequence).

J is TRBJ2-7 and V is TRBV7-6, with D maybe TRBD1 (5 bases). CDR1 is SGHVS and CDR2 is FNYEAQ in the germline V gene. V shed 6 bases and J shed 2 bases, with 14 bases lying between them. The CDR3 is made up of 14 amino acids. The CDR3 region has the DNA TGTGCCAGCAGTAAAACAGGAGCCACCTACGAGCAGTACTTC. It specifies CASSKTGATYEQYF.

This clonotype was recorded at least ten times. The junction and the germline gene differ at one end; a read error may be behind it. Here the CDR3 DNA reads TGTGCCAGCAGCTTAGGGGCTCGGACTAAACAAGGGACCCAGTACTTC. As protein: CASSLGARTKQGTQYF. The chain combines TRBV7-2 with TRBJ2-5, with a possible D match to TRBD2 (6 bases). CDR1 SGHTA and CDR2 FQGNSA come from the germline V gene. The CDR3 runs to 16 residues.